Below, one TCR beta chain is given with its context. The data derive from a study of blood T cell repertoires in COVID-19. The wider study: PBMCs, B-cell-depleted T cells, or T cells were the source of the cDNA or gDNA that made up the material.

Living in about two dozen US areas, the participants were between roughly 18 and 95 years of age. Membership in each cohort depended on participant-reported clinical history. V gave up 0 bases and J gave up 5 bases, with 13 bases separating them. CDR1 is MNHNY and CDR2 is SVGAGI in the germline V gene (reference sequence). This CDR3 is 16 amino acids long. Authors' processing steps: Scientists estimated how many nucleated cells there were by amplifying reference gene primers. The data were produced by immunoSEQ multiplex PCR, yet TCRdb's version contains in-frame clones alone and is incomplete. V, J and clone size derive from that table, while D and trimming were established from the DNA sequence. Of about 280,000 clones in the sample, around 90% were seen once.

The chain couples TRBV6-6 to TRBJ1-4; D perhaps matches TRBD1 (5 bases). This clonotype was sampled from a woman under 30 with acute COVID-19. The sequenced material came from PBMCs or T cells enriched from blood (not recorded which). In DNA, the CDR3 is TGTGCCAGCAGTTACTCGACAGAGGAGCCCAATGAAAAACTGTTTTTT. This encodes CASSYSTEEPNEKLFF.